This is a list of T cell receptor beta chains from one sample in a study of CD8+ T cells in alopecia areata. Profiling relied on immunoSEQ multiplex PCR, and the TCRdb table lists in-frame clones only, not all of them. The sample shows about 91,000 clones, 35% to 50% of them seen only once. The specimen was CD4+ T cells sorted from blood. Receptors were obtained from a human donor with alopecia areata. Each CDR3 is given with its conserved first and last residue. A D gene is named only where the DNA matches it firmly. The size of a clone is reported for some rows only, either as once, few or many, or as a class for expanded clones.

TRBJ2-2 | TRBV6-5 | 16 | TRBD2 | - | CASSYSRTSARGELFF | TGTGCCAGCAGTTACTCCAGGACTAGCGCACGAGGGGAGCTGTTTTTT
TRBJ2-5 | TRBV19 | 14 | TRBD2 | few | CASSIQRGEETQYF | TGTGCCAGTAGTATCCAGCGGGGGGAAGAGACCCAGTACTTC
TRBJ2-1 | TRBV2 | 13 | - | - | CASGTDGWDEQFF | TGTGCCAGCGGGACCGACGGTTGGGATGAGCAGTTCTTC
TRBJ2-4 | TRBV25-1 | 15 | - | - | CASSAAQLGKNIQYF | TGTGCCAGCAGTGCGGCACAACTGGGCAAAAACATTCAGTACTTC
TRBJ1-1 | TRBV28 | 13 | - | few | CASNGPAHTEAFF | TGTGCCAGCAACGGACCGGCGCACACTGAAGCTTTCTTT
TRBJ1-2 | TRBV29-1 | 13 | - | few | CSFRGPNNYGYTF | TGCAGCTTCCGAGGACCCAACAATTATGGCTACACCTTC
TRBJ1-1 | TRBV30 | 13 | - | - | CAWSVQAHTEAFF | TGTGCCTGGAGTGTACAGGCTCACACTGAAGCTTTCTTT
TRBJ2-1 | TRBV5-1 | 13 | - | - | CARLPSPYNEQFF | TGCGCCAGACTACCAAGCCCCTACAATGAGCAGTTCTTC
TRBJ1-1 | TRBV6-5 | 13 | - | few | CASSPPRGGGAFF | TGTGCCAGCAGCCCACCTAGGGGTGGCGGAGCTTTCTTT
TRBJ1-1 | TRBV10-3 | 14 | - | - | CAISLTGGDTEAFF | TGTGCCATCAGCCTGACGGGGGGGGACACTGAAGCTTTCTTT
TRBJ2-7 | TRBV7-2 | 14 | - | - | CASSLIFGDDEQYF | TGTGCCAGCAGCCTGATCTTCGGTGATGACGAGCAGTACTTC
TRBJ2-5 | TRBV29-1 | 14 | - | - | CSVEDAGTQETQYF | TGCAGCGTTGAAGACGCGGGTACGCAAGAGACCCAGTACTTC
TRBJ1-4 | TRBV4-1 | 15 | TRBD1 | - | CASSQGTGRGEKLFF | TGCGCCAGCAGCCAAGGGACAGGGAGAGGTGAAAAACTGTTTTTT
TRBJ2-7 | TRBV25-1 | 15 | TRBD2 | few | CASSGKGGLGDEQYF | TGTGCCAGCAGTGGCAAAGGGGGACTAGGGGACGAGCAGTACTTC
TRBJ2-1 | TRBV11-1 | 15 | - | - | CASSSRGDTYNEQFF | TGTGCCAGCAGCTCCCGAGGGGACACTTACAATGAGCAGTTCTTC
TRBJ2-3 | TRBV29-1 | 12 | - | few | CSVAPALDTQYF | TGCAGCGTTGCGCCTGCCCTGGATACGCAGTATTTT
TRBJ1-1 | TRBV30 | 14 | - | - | CAWSVGGSNTEAFF | TGTGCCTGGAGTGTTGGGGGATCTAACACTGAAGCTTTCTTT
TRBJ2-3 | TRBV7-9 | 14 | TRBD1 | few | CASSRDRDTDTQYF | TGTGCCAGCAGCCGGGACAGGGACACAGATACGCAGTATTTT
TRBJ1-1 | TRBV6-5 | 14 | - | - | CASSSGGLNTEAFF | TGTGCCAGCAGTTCGGGCGGTTTGAACACTGAAGCTTTCTTT
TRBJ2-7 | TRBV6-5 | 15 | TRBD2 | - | CASSQTSGRLYEQYF | TGTGCCAGCAGCCAAACTAGCGGGAGACTGTACGAGCAGTACTTC
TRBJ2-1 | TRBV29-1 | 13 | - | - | CSIGWTEYNEQFF | TGCAGCATAGGCTGGACAGAGTACAATGAGCAGTTCTTC
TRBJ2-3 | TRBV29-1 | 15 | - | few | CSVEPGGTSTDTQYF | TGCAGCGTTGAACCGGGCGGGACGAGCACAGATACGCAGTATTTT